This T cell receptor (beta chain) stems from a study of immune characteristics of hereditary and idiopathic chronic pancreatitis. For the wider study: The study examined local immune cells and TCRbeta repertoires in the pancreas in hereditary and idiopathic chronic pancreatitis, using control pancreases from organ donors for comparison. TCRbeta sequencing included 4 or 5 control pancreases, fewer than ten pancreases with hereditary chronic pancreatitis and about 6 pancreases with idiopathic chronic pancreatitis. Minimal in vitro experimental manipulation of pancreas-infiltrating T cells was the reason the gDNA-based approach was selected. General study outcomes and caveats: Chronic pancreatitis caused by alcohol use was excluded from the study. Among some 14 chronic pancreatitis patients, the number of productive TCR rearrangements showed a positive correlation with disease severity scores. Because patient tissue could only be obtained at the time of TPIAT, differences in disease duration may have influenced the immune findings. Compared with controls, both chronic pancreatitis groups had significantly higher TCRbeta repertoire diversity and lower clonality.

Libraries were built with the immunoSEQ multiplex PCR assay. The TCRbeta CDR3 region and adjacent sequences were amplified and sequenced from pancreatic genomic DNA. Under the source paper's analysis protocol: Productive clonality and productive rearrangement counts were measured along with repertoire diversity, which was expressed as a mean normalized Shannon-Wiener index. The nonparametric Mann-Whitney U test was used to compare repertoire metrics between the control and chronic pancreatitis groups. A shared clonotype was defined as a CDR3beta sequence with the same amino acid composition and length across subjects. Here the immuneACCESS table is served through TCRdb, limited to in-frame sequences with V and J called. Missing clones are a known gap in these copies; in checked studies unresolved V genes cover under half, and the rest lacks a known reason. D and trimming come from the DNA, and the V and J calls and clone size come from that table. The sample profile shows 13,000 to 15,000 clones; 73% of them were found once. The ten largest make up 13% to 15% of the sample.

Note on this clone: This receptor's antigen is unknown. No base-level quality is on record; no much larger clone is a single base apart.

Patients undergoing total pancreatectomy with islet autotransplantation (TPIAT) were the source of the chronic pancreatitis pancreas tissue. No known history of diabetes was present in the included chronic pancreatitis patients. For TCRbeta sequencing, genomic DNA was pulled straight from bulk pancreas tissue, skipping any T cell sorting. At two US centers, pancreas tissues from patients and organ donors were collected on a consecutive basis. The sample was pancreas tissue with hereditary chronic pancreatitis. The clonotype was recovered from a human donor with chronic pancreatitis.

The CDR3 reads as follows: CASSEDRSYEQYF. The nucleotide sequence reads as follows: TGTGCCAGCAGTGAAGACCGTTCCTACGAGCAGTACTTC. The receptor chain draws on TRBV2 and TRBJ2-7; too little of a D gene remains to name it. There are 13 amino acids in the CDR3, from cysteine to phenylalanine inclusive. CDR3 DNA only is kept here, 39 bases in frame from base 1. Sequences SNHLY (CDR1) and FYNNEI (CDR2) are obtained from the germline V gene. Trimming removed 1 base from V and 1 base from J, leaving 5 bases between the germline ends.